Each of the 15 T cell receptor beta chains below was sequenced from the same sample in a study of graft-versus-host responses after intestinal transplantation. The protocol was immunoSEQ multiplex PCR, while the TCRdb copy is restricted to in-frame clones and leaves out a portion. The sample records over 85,000 clones, 90% to 95% being singletons. These TCRs are of unknown antigen specificity. The sample here was unstimulated CD4+ T cells sorted from spleen or lymph node cells, taken before transplant. The receptors come from a human donor who was the organ donor for an intestinal transplant.

This clone has just one count. The CDR3 nucleotides are TGTGCCAGCAGTGGGACAGTGGATTCACCCCTCCACTTT. Translated: CASSGTVDSPLHF. This chain joins TRBV6-1 and TRBJ1-6, with D possibly matching TRBD1 (6 bases). Germline CDR1 and CDR2: MNHNS and SASEGT. V was shortened by 4 bases and J by 8 bases, with 9 bases between the two germline ends. This CDR3 is built from 13 residues.

V usage is TRBV19 and J usage is TRBJ1-1; D call uncertain. There are 13 residues in the CDR3. From germline, CDR1 is LNHDA and CDR2 SQIVND (reference sequence). V lost 5 bases to trimming and J lost 1 base, with 8 bases between them. CDR3 amino acids: CASSSRGNTEAFF. CDR3 bases: TGTGCCAGTAGTTCACGGGGGAACACTGAAGCTTTCTTT.

The chain recombines TRBV30 with TRBJ1-2; D might be TRBD1 (6 bases). There are 11 residues in the CDR3. Germline assignment: CDR1 GTSNPN and CDR2 SVGIG (reference sequence). The germline V and J ends were trimmed by 2 bases and 8 bases, with 9 bases remaining between them. CDR3 sequence reads: CAWSPGAGYTF. The CDR3 DNA sequence: TGTGCCTGGAGTCCAGGGGCCGGCTACACCTTC.

This clone was recorded a few times. The chain is built from TRBV10-3 and TRBJ2-7; TRBD1 matches at 8 bases. The germline gives CDR1 ENHRY, CDR2 SYGVKD. The CDR3 loop spans 14 amino acids. Trimming cost V 4 bases and J 2 bases; bases outside gene matches: 4. In nucleotides, the CDR3 is TGTGCCATCAGTGGAGGGACAGGCCCCTACGAGCAGTACTTC. Protein sequence: CAISGGTGPYEQYF.

The chain carries TRBV7-9 and TRBJ2-7; 7 nucleotides match TRBD1. V was clipped by 6 bases and J by 5 bases; unmatched bases: 10. The germline gives CDR1 SEHNR, CDR2 FQNEAQ (reference sequence). This CDR3 region has 14 residues. CDR3 region: CASRFHTGVDEQYF. The DNA of the CDR3 is TGTGCCAGCAGATTCCATACAGGGGTTGACGAGCAGTACTTC.

The chain links TRBV7-9 to TRBJ2-3, with 11 bases that match TRBD2. With V trimmed by 3 bases and J by 2 bases, 10 bases remained unmatched. Germline-derived CDR1 and CDR2 are SEHNR and FQNEAQ (reference sequence). The CDR3 runs 18 residues. The CDR3 DNA reads as TGTGCCAGCAGCTTGCGCCGGCTAGCGGGGGGAACCACAGATACGCAGTATTTT. It is translated as CASSLRRLAGGTTDTQYF.

The chain recombines TRBV4-2 with TRBJ1-5, with TRBD1 matching 7 bases. The CDR3 covers 19 residues. CDR1 and CDR2 from the germline V gene are LGHNA and YNFKEQ. Trimming removed 1 base from V and 0 bases from J; junction bases left unmatched: 12. The CDR3 nucleotides read TGTGCCAGCAGCCAAGGGGACGAGGGGGCGACTTATAGCAATCAGCCCCAGCATTTT. As protein: CASSQGDEGATYSNQPQHF.

The rearrangement links TRBV4-2 to TRBJ1-1, with TRBD1 identical over 8 bases. CDR1 is LGHNA and CDR2 is YNFKEQ in the germline V gene. The CDR3 is made up of 16 amino acids. Trimming cost V 0 bases and J 5 bases; bases outside gene matches: 8. The CDR3 DNA sequence: TGTGCCAGCAGCCAAGATCCAGGGGGCGCTGGGACTGAAGCTTTCTTT. This codes for CASSQDPGGAGTEAFF.

The chain recombines TRBV4-1 with TRBJ1-2; 11 bases are shared with TRBD1. Germline lookup yields CDR1 MGHRA and CDR2 YSYEKL. CDR3 length equals 18 residues. V was clipped by 2 bases and J by 8 bases; unmatched bases: 16. This CDR3 is CASSQRIRTGGILWGYTF. For the CDR3, the DNA is TGCGCCAGCAGCCAACGCATCCGGACAGGGGGCATTTTGTGGGGCTACACCTTC.

The genes are TRBV7-9 and TRBJ2-5, with D maybe TRBD1 (6 bases). Trimming took 1 base from V and 4 from J, leaving 19 bases between them. Germline CDR1 SEHNR, CDR2 FQNEAQ (reference sequence). This CDR3 is built from 17 residues. The DNA of the CDR3 is TGTGCCAGCAGCTTAGACATATTTGGCGGACAGAGAGAGACCCAGTACTTC. It specifies CASSLDIFGGQRETQYF.

The J gene is TRBJ2-5, the V gene TRBV28; a possible D gene is TRBD1 (5 bases). The CDR3 sequence is 15 residues long. Trimming stripped 4 bases from V and 1 base from J, with 13 bases between. Germline CDR1 and CDR2: MDHEN and SYDVKM. The CDR3 region has the DNA TGTGCCAGCAGTTCGCCGAACAGGTTCCAAGAGACCCAGTACTTC. It translates to CASSSPNRFQETQYF.

The V gene is TRBV11-2, the J gene TRBJ2-3; D may be TRBD1 (5 bases). V lost 5 bases and J 2 bases, leaving 17 bases between the germline ends. Germline V gives CDR1 SGHAT, CDR2 FQNNGV. This CDR3 is 16 amino acids long. The chain's CDR3 is CASSRFVDKHTDTQYF. The DNA of the CDR3 is TGTGCCAGCAGCCGTTTCGTGGACAAACACACAGATACGCAGTATTTT.

This sequence joins TRBV7-8 and TRBJ1-5; D call uncertain. V lost 5 bases, J lost 4 bases, and 15 bases lay in between. Germline V gives CDR1 SGHVS, CDR2 FQNEAQ. The CDR3 spans 15 residues. As DNA, the CDR3 is TGTGCCAGCAGCCTACGGGGTGGCCCTAATCAGCCCCAGCATTTT. Translated, it gives CASSLRGGPNQPQHF.

This clone came up once. The J gene is TRBJ2-6, the V gene TRBV5-4, with D perhaps TRBD1 (5 bases). V was trimmed by 1 base and J by 2 bases, leaving 13 bases between them. The CDR3 is made up of 17 amino acids. CDR1 is SGHNT and CDR2 is YYREEE in the germline V gene (reference sequence). The CDR3 DNA reads TGTGCCAGCAGCTTGTGGGTTGGGGCCCCTGGGGCCAACGTCCTGACTTTC. Protein sequence: CASSLWVGAPGANVLTF.

CDR3 residues: CASSLDREEGRSNQPQHF. CDR3 bases: TGTGCCAGCAGCTTAGATCGAGAGGAGGGCAGGAGCAATCAGCCCCAGCATTTT. This chain joins TRBV11-3 and TRBJ1-5, with D hard to call. Trimming removed 0 bases at V and 1 base at J, with 16 bases between. Germline lookup yields CDR1 SGHNT and CDR2 YENEEA. The CDR3 has 18 residues. The entire variable domain, with the rest obtained from reference TRBV11-3 and TRBJ1-5, is as follows: EAGVVQSPRYKIIEKKQPVAFWCNPISGHNTLYWYLQNLGQGPELLIRYENEEAVDDSQLPKDRFSAERLKGVDSTLKIQPAELGDSAVYLCASSLDREEGRSNQPQHFGDGTRLSIL.